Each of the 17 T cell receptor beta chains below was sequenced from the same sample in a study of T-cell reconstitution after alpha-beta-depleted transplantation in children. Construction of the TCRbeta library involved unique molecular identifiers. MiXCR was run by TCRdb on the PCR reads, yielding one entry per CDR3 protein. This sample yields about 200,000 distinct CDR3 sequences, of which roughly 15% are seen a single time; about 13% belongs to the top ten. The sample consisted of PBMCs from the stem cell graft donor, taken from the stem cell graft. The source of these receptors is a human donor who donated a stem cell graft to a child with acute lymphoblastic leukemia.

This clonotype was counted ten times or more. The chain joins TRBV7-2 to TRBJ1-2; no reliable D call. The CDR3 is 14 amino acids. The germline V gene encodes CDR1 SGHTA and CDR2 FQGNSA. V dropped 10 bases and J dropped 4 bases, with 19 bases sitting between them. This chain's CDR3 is CAIRRTLDRYGYTF. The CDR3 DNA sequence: TGTGCCATTAGGCGGACCCTGGACCGCTATGGCTACACCTTC.

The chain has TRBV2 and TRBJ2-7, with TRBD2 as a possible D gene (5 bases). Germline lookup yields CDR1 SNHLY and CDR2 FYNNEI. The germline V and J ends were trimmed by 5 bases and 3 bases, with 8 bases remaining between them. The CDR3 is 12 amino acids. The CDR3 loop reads CASSPTSYEQYF. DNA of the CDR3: TGTGCCAGCAGTCCCACTAGCTACGAGCAGTACTTC.

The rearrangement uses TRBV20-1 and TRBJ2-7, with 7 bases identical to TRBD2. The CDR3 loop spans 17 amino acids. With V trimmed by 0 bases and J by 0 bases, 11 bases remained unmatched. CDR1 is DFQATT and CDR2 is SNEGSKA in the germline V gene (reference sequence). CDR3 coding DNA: TGCAGTGCTAGAGATGTGTCGAGGGAGGGGCGCTCCTACGAGCAGTACTTC. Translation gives CSARDVSREGRSYEQYF.

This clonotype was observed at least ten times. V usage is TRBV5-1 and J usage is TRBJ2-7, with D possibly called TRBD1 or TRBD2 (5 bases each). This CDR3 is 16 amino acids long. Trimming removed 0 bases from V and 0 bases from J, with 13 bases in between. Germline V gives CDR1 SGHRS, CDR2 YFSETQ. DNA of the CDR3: TGCGCCAGCAGCTTGGCCGGGGCTAGGAGCTCCTACGAGCAGTACTTC. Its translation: CASSLAGARSSYEQYF.

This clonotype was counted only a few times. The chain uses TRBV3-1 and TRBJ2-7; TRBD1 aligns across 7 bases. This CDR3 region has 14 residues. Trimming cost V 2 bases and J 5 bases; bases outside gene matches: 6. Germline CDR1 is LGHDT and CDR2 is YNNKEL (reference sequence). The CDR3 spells CASSQSTGFHEQYF. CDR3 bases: TGTGCCAGCAGCCAATCGACAGGGTTCCACGAGCAGTACTTC.

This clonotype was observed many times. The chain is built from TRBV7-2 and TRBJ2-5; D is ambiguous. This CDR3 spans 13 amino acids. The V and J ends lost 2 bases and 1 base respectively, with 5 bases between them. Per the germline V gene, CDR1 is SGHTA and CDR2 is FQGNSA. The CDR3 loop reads CASSLNPQETQYF. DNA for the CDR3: TGTGCCAGCAGCTTAAACCCCCAAGAGACCCAGTACTTC.

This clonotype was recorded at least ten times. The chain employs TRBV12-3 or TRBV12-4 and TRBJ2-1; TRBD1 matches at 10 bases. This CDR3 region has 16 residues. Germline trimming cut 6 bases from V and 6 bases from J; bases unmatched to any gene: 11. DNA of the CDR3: TGTGCCAGCAGACCGGGACAGGGGTCCATCGGCAATGAGCAGTTCTTC. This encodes CASRPGQGSIGNEQFF.

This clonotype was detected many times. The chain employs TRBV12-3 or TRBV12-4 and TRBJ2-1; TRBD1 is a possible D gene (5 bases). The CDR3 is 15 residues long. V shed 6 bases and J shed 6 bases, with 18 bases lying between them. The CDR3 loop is CASRPGWGQGNEQFF. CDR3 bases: TGTGCCAGCAGGCCCGGTTGGGGCCAAGGCAATGAGCAGTTCTTC.

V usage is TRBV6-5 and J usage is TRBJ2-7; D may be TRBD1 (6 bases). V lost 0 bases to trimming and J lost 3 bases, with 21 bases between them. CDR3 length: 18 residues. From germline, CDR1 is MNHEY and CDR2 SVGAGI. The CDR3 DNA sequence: TGTGCCAGCAGTTACTCACTCCGGGACCCTACAGGGATCTACGAGCAGTACTTC. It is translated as CASSYSLRDPTGIYEQYF.

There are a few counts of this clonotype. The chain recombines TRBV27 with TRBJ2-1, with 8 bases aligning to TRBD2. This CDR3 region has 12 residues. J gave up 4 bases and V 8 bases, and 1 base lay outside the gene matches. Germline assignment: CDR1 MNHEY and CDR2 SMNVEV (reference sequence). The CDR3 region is CASGGGYNEQFF. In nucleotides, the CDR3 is TGTGCCAGCGGCGGGGGGTACAATGAGCAGTTCTTC.

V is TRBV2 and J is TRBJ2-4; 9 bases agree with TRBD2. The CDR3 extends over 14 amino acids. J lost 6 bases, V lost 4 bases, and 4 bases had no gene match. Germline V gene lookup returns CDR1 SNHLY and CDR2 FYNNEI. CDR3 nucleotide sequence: TGTGCCAGCAGTGGGACTAGCGTGGGAAACATTCAGTACTTC. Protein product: CASSGTSVGNIQYF.

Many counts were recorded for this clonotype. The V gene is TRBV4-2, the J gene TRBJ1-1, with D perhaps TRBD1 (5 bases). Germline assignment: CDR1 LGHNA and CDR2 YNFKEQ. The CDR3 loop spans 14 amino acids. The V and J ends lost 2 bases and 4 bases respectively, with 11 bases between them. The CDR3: CASSQTLGGTEAFF. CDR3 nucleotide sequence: TGTGCCAGCAGCCAAACCCTGGGGGGCACTGAAGCTTTCTTT.

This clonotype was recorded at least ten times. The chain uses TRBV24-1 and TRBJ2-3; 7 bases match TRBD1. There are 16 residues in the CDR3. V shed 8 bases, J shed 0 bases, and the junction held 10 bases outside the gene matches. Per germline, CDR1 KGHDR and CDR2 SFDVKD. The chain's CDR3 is CATTGPTGNSTDTQYF. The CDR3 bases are TGTGCCACCACGGGCCCGACAGGGAATAGCACAGATACGCAGTATTTT.

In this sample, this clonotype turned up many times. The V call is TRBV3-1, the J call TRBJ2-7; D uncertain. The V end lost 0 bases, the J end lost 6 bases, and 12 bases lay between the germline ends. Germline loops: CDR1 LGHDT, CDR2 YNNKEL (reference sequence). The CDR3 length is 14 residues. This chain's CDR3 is CASSQEWAPLEQYF. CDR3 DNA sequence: TGTGCCAGCAGCCAAGAGTGGGCCCCTCTCGAGCAGTACTTC.

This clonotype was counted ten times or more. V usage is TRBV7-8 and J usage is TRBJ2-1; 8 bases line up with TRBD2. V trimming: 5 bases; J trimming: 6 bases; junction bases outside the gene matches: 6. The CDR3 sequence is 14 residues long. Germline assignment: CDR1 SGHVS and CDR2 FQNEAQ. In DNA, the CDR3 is TGTGCCAGCAGCCAGGGACTAGACGGCAATGAGCAGTTCTTC. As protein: CASSQGLDGNEQFF. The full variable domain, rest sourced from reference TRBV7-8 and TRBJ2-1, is GAGVSQSPRYKVAKRGQDVALRCDPISGHVSLFWYQQALGQGPEFLTYFQNEAQLDKSGLPSDRFFAERPEGSVSTLKIQRTQQEDSAVYLCASSQGLDGNEQFFGPGTRLTVL.

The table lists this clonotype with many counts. The CDR3 sequence is CSARDYVSRGELFF. DNA of the CDR3: TGCAGTGCTAGAGATTATGTATCGAGAGGGGAGCTGTTTTTT. V usage is TRBV20-1 and J usage is TRBJ2-2; the D is unclear. Looked up from germline, CDR1 is DFQATT and CDR2 is SNEGSKA (reference sequence). V was shortened by 0 bases and J by 8 bases, with 13 bases between the two germline ends. The CDR3 runs to 14 residues.

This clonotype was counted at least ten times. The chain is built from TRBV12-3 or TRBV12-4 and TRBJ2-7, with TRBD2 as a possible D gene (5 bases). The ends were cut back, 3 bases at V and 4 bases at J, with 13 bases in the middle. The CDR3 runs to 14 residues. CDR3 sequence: CASSLASLDYEQYF. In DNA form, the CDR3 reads TGTGCCAGCAGTTTGGCTAGCTTGGATTACGAGCAGTACTTC.